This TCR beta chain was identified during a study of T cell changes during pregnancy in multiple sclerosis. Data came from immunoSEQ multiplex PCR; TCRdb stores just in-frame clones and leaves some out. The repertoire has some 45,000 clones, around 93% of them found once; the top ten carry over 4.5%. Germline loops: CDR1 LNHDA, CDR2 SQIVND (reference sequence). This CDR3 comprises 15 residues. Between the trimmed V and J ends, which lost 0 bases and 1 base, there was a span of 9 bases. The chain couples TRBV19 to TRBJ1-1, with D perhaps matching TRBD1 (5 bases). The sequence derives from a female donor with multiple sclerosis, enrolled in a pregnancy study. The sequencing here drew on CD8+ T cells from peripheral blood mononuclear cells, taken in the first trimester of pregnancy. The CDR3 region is CASSIDGGWNTEAFF. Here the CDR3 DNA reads TGTGCCAGTAGTATAGACGGGGGTTGGAACACTGAAGCTTTCTTT. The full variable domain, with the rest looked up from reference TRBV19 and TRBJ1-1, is DGGITQSPKYLFRKEGQNVTLSCEQNLNHDAMYWYRQDPGQGLRLIYYSQIVNDFQKGDIAEGYSVSREKKESFPLTVTSAQKNPTAFYLCASSIDGGWNTEAFFGQGTRLTVV.